A selection of T cell receptor beta chains follows, all from one sample in a study of T cells in Graves' hyperthyroidism and ophthalmopathy. TCRdb used MiXCR to reprocess the multiplex PCR reads, holding one entry per CDR3 protein. The repertoire holds 370,000 or so distinct CDR3 sequences, with more than 15% as singletons. The source material was blood. The receptors derive from a young woman with Graves' hyperthyroidism that later progressed to Graves' ophthalmopathy. Each CDR3 is given with its conserved first and last residue. The D gene is left open where the match is weak. The listing skips clone size in some rows; elsewhere it reads once, few, many or a size class.

D	size	J	V	DNA	CDR3
-	many	TRBJ2-1	TRBV20-1	TGCAGTGCTAGCCCCGGGACTGGCCTAAATGAGCAGTTCTTC	CSASPGTGLNEQFF
-	-	TRBJ2-7	TRBV10-3	TGTGCCATCAGTGGGGCAGGGGCGGGAGCGGACGAGCAGTACTTC	CAISGAGAGADEQYF
TRBD2	-	TRBJ2-3	TRBV9	TGTGCCAGCAGCGTAGACGGGAGGGCCGCAGATACGCAGTATTTT	CASSVDGRAADTQYF
TRBD1	-	TRBJ1-1	TRBV28	TGTGCCAGCAGTTCATACAGGGGGATGAACACTGAAGCTTTCTTT	CASSSYRGMNTEAFF
-	-	TRBJ2-2	TRBV10-3	TGTGCCATCGGACAGAACACCGGGGAGCTGTTTTTT	CAIGQNTGELFF
-	many	TRBJ2-5	TRBV7-9	TGTGCCAGCAGCGTAGCTGAGACCCAGTACTTC	CASSVAETQYF
-	many	TRBJ1-1	TRBV12-3/TRBV12-4	TGTGCCAGCAGCCCCGGGGCCTGGAACACTGAAGCTTTCTTT	CASSPGAWNTEAFF
-	many	TRBJ2-1	TRBV20-1	TGCAGTGCTATCGTGAGGGATGAGCAGTTCTTC	CSAIVRDEQFF
-	many	TRBJ2-1	TRBV7-9	TGTGCCAGCACCAACTTTGGGCGGGATTCATATGAGCAGTTCTTC	CASTNFGRDSYEQFF
TRBD2	-	TRBJ2-7	TRBV5-4	TGTGCCAGCAGCCCCCAGCCACTAGCGGGAGGGCACGAGCAGTACTTC	CASSPQPLAGGHEQYF
-	many	TRBJ1-5	TRBV20-1	TGCAGTGCGGCGAGGGGAGGGAGCAATCAGCCCCAGCATTTT	CSAARGGSNQPQHF
-	-	TRBJ2-4	TRBV19	TGTGCCAGTAGCTCCCTGGCGGGACAGAGGCGTGGGAATTTAGCCAAAAACATTCAGTACTTC	CASSSLAGQRRGNLAKNIQYF
TRBD1	-	TRBJ2-3	TRBV27	TGTGCCAGCAGTCCTGGGACAGGGGGTTACACAGATACGCAGTATTTT	CASSPGTGGYTDTQYF
-	many	TRBJ1-1	TRBV20-1	TGCAGTGCTAGTATCTCTACAGGGCGCACTGAAGCTTTCTTT	CSASISTGRTEAFF
-	few	TRBJ2-7	TRBV20-1	TGCAGTGCTAGAGGTGGGGGAGGACTTAGCTCCTACGAGCAGTACTTC	CSARGGGGLSSYEQYF
-	-	TRBJ2-2	TRBV7-2	TGTGCCAGCAGCTTTAGCGGCCGGAACACCGGGGAGCTGTTTTTT	CASSFSGRNTGELFF
TRBD2	-	TRBJ2-1	TRBV4-3	TGCGCCAGCAGCCCGGGACTAGCGGTCAATGAGCAGTTCTTC	CASSPGLAVNEQFF
TRBD2	few	TRBJ2-1	TRBV7-6	TGTGCCACCTCTGTAGCGGGAGTAGTCAATGAGCAGTTCTTC	CATSVAGVVNEQFF
-	many	TRBJ2-1	TRBV6-2/TRBV6-3	TGTGCCAGCAGTTACTCGTACAGGCAGAATGAGCAGTTCTTC	CASSYSYRQNEQFF
TRBD1	few	TRBJ2-1	TRBV20-1	TGCAGTGCTAGAGCCCCGGACAGGGTGTATGAGCAGTTCTTC	CSARAPDRVYEQFF
-	-	TRBJ1-1	TRBV19	TGTGCCAGTAGTATTAAGCCAGGCACTGCGAACACTGAAGCTTTCTTT	CASSIKPGTANTEAFF
-	-	TRBJ1-2	TRBV12-3/TRBV12-4	TGTGCCAGCGCCAGGGGTGACTCCACTAACTATGGCTACACCTTC	CASARGDSTNYGYTF
-	few	TRBJ1-4	TRBV7-6	TGTGCCAGCAGCTTAGTAGACGCAACTAATGAAAAACTGTTTTTT	CASSLVDATNEKLFF
TRBD1	few	TRBJ2-1	TRBV20-1	TGCAGTGCCCCAGGGTGGCAGGGGGCGAATGAGCAGTTCTTC	CSAPGWQGANEQFF
-	-	TRBJ2-7	TRBV9	TGTGCCAGCAGCGTAGGGGGAGGCCTTGGGTACGAGCAGTACTTC	CASSVGGGLGYEQYF
-	many	TRBJ1-2	TRBV2	TGTGCCAGCAGTGAAGAGCCAGCACTCTATGGCTACACCTTC	CASSEEPALYGYTF
-	few	TRBJ2-7	TRBV28	TGTGCCAGCAGCCCTGACACAGGGTTGGGTGAGCAGTACTTC	CASSPDTGLGEQYF
TRBD2	many	TRBJ2-7	TRBV3-1	TGTGCCAGCAGCCAACCAGGACTAGCGTACGAGCAGTACTTC	CASSQPGLAYEQYF
-	many	TRBJ2-2	TRBV9	TGTGCCAGCAGCGTAGCGGGGAACACCGGGGAGCTGTTTTTT	CASSVAGNTGELFF
TRBD1	few	TRBJ2-6	TRBV5-1	TGCGCCAGCAGCAAGCAGGGGGCAGCTGGGGCCAACGTCCTGACTTTC	CASSKQGAAGANVLTF
TRBD1	-	TRBJ1-4	TRBV13	TGTGCCAGCAGCCTCAGGGACAGGGAAAATAATGAAAAACTGTTTTTT	CASSLRDRENNEKLFF
TRBD2	many	TRBJ2-1	TRBV20-1	TGCAGTGCTAGGAGCGGGAGGGGTTACAATGAGCAGTTCTTC	CSARSGRGYNEQFF
TRBD1	-	TRBJ1-2	TRBV5-1	TGCGCCAGCAGCGTGACAGGGGAGGAATATGGCTACACCTTC	CASSVTGEEYGYTF
-	-	TRBJ2-1	TRBV11-3	TGTGCCAGCAGCCAAGACTTTCGCTCCTACAATGAGCAGTTCTTC	CASSQDFRSYNEQFF
-	few	TRBJ1-3	TRBV11-2	TGTGCCAGCAGCTCCATACGGCGGAAGTCCTCTGGAAACACCATATATTTT	CASSSIRRKSSGNTIYF
-	few	TRBJ2-2	TRBV12-3/TRBV12-4	TGTGCCAGCAGTTTAGGGGCTAGTCGGCCCGGGGAGCTGTTTTTT	CASSLGASRPGELFF
-	-	TRBJ2-1	TRBV20-1	TGCAGTGCTACCACCCCAGCTGGGGGGAGTAATGAGCAGTTCTTC	CSATTPAGGSNEQFF
TRBD1	many	TRBJ1-2	TRBV20-1	TGCAGTGCCAGCCCGGGACAGGGCAGTTATGGCTACACCTTC	CSASPGQGSYGYTF
TRBD1	many	TRBJ2-3	TRBV2	TGTGCCAGCAGTGGGGTCGGGACAGGAAGCACAGATACGCAGTATTTT	CASSGVGTGSTDTQYF
TRBD1	many	TRBJ1-4	TRBV5-1	TGCGCCAGCAGCCCCCCAGGGGGGAATGAAAAACTGTTTTTT	CASSPPGGNEKLFF
-	-	TRBJ1-1	TRBV28	TGTGCCAGCAGTTTATTTAGGGTTGTGGAAGCTTTCTTT	CASSLFRVVEAFF
-	-	TRBJ1-5	TRBV10-3	TGTGCCATCCCGGACCCAGGCAATCAGCCCCAGCATTTT	CAIPDPGNQPQHF
TRBD1	-	TRBJ2-7	TRBV20-1	TGCAGTGCTAGAGCGAGGACAGGGGGCGACGAGCAGTACTTC	CSARARTGGDEQYF
TRBD2	many	TRBJ2-7	TRBV3-1	TGTGCCAGCAGCCAAGGAGCTAGCGGGAGTCGGTACGAGCAGTACTTC	CASSQGASGSRYEQYF
-	many	TRBJ1-1	TRBV6-2/TRBV6-3	TGTGCCAGCAGTGTCTCATCGAACACTGAAGCTTTCTTT	CASSVSSNTEAFF
-	-	TRBJ2-2	TRBV24-1	TGTGCCACCAGTGACCCCCTCAACACCGGGGAGCTGTTTTTT	CATSDPLNTGELFF
-	many	TRBJ2-3	TRBV20-1	TGCAGTGCTAGTCAAGGGATCATCCAGGCGGATACGCAGTATTTT	CSASQGIIQADTQYF
TRBD2	few	TRBJ2-5	TRBV4-3	TGCGCCAGCAGCCAAGTAACCGGGAGGCAGAAGACCCAGTACTTC	CASSQVTGRQKTQYF
-	many	TRBJ2-2	TRBV2	TGTGCCAGCAGACAGGAGAACACCGGGGAGCTGTTTTTT	CASRQENTGELFF
TRBD1	-	TRBJ2-7	TRBV4-1	TGCGCCAGCAGCCAAGAAAGACAGGGGGCTTACTACGAGCAGTACTTC	CASSQERQGAYYEQYF